A single sample is the source of the 22 T cell receptor beta chains below, sequenced in a study of T cell responses to AZD1222 COVID-19 vaccine. Here immunoSEQ multiplex PCR was the method, and the copy in TCRdb shows in-frame clones only, minus some. The top ten clones hold over 4.5% of a sample with 95,000 to 150,000 clones, around 88% of them seen once. This sample comprised peripheral blood, obtained on day 0 of AZD1222 vaccination. The receptors were gathered from an adult in good health.

The chain carries TRBV5-1 and TRBJ2-3; TRBD1 matches at 8 bases. The V gene's germline CDR1 is SGHRS and CDR2 YFSETQ. This CDR3 region has 14 residues. With V trimmed by 7 bases and J by 2 bases, 6 bases remained unmatched. CDR3 DNA sequence: TGCGCCAGCGGCGGGACAGGAATCACAGATACGCAGTATTTT. This translates into CASGGTGITDTQYF.

This sequence joins TRBV5-4 and TRBJ2-7; D is ambiguous. Trimming cost V 2 bases and J 0 bases, with 6 bases left between them. The CDR3 runs 13 residues. In germline, CDR1 is SGHNT, CDR2 YYREEE (reference sequence). This CDR3 reads CASSFGYSYEQYF. The CDR3 DNA sequence: TGTGCCAGCAGCTTCGGCTACTCCTACGAGCAGTACTTC.

The gene calls are TRBV11-2 and TRBJ2-2; 7 positions agree with TRBD1. The CDR3 sequence is 16 residues long. The V gene's germline CDR1 is SGHAT and CDR2 FQNNGV. V trimming: 3 bases; J trimming: 6 bases; junction bases outside the gene matches: 10. The CDR3 loop reads CASSFNRDSVAGELFF. CDR3 bases: TGTGCCAGCAGCTTCAACAGGGACAGTGTTGCCGGGGAGCTGTTTTTT.

J is TRBJ1-2 and V is TRBV6-2 or TRBV6-3; no clear D gene. Trimming removed 2 bases from V and 6 bases from J, with 16 bases in between. This CDR3 is built from 15 residues. Germline V gene sequence: CDR1 MNHEY, CDR2 SVGEGT. CDR3 protein: CASSYPGFGLDGYTF. CDR3 coding DNA: TGTGCCAGCAGTTACCCTGGATTTGGGTTAGATGGCTACACCTTC.

This chain links TRBV18 with TRBJ1-2; D might be TRBD1 (5 bases). From germline, CDR1 is KGHSH and CDR2 LQKENI. Trimming cost V 10 bases and J 6 bases, with 15 bases left between them. The CDR3 contains 12 residues. The CDR3 region has the DNA TGTGCCACCTCCCGGGGCTCGGATGGCTACACCTTC. Protein: CATSRGSDGYTF.

The chain recombines TRBV7-2 with TRBJ1-2; 10 bases agree with TRBD1. Looked up from germline, CDR1 is SGHTA and CDR2 is FQGNSA. This CDR3 is 15 amino acids long. The V gene end was trimmed by 1 base and the J gene end by 8 bases; junction bases not matched to a gene: 7. The CDR3 loop is CASSLGLDRGRGYTF. DNA for the CDR3: TGTGCCAGCAGCTTAGGCCTTGACAGGGGGCGAGGCTACACCTTC.

V and J are TRBV18 and TRBJ1-3; D is unresolved. Looked up from germline, CDR1 is KGHSH and CDR2 is LQKENI. The CDR3 is 15 residues long. Trimming stripped 9 bases from V and 4 bases from J, with 19 bases between. Here the CDR3 DNA reads TGTGCCAGTAGACCAGGATCAACATACGGAAACACCATATATTTT. It codes for CASRPGSTYGNTIYF.

The V gene is TRBV19, the J gene TRBJ2-5; D gene unclear. Trimming removed 3 bases from V and 4 bases from J, with 18 bases in between. The CDR3 is made up of 16 amino acids. Germline V gene data show CDR1 as LNHDA and CDR2 as SQIVND (reference sequence). CDR3 protein: CASSMTGLSSVETQYF. DNA of the CDR3: TGTGCCAGTAGTATGACGGGTCTCTCGAGTGTAGAGACCCAGTACTTC.

The chain has TRBV24-1 and TRBJ2-3; D call uncertain. Trimming cost V 4 bases and J 0 bases, with 1 base left between them. Germline V gene data show CDR1 as KGHDR and CDR2 as SFDVKD. The CDR3 consists of 12 residues. The CDR3 here is CATSESTDTQYF. CDR3 nucleotide sequence: TGTGCCACCAGTGAGAGCACAGATACGCAGTATTTT.

As for this clone: An end of the junction differs from the germline gene, which may be a read error. The J gene is TRBJ1-1, the V gene TRBV7-9, with D unclear. The CDR3 has 14 residues. Germline values: CDR1 SEHNR, CDR2 FQNEAQ (reference sequence). For the CDR3, the DNA is TGTGCCAGCAGCCTAGCCACCGGTAGAACTGAAGCTTTCTTT. Residues: CASSLATGRTEAFF.

This chain connects TRBV18 to TRBJ1-1; D remains unclear. Per germline, CDR1 KGHSH and CDR2 LQKENI. CDR3 size: 13 residues. V was trimmed by 6 bases and J by 4 bases, leaving 12 bases between them. CDR3 DNA sequence: TGTGCCAGCTCGGTGGAGGATAGCACTGAAGCTTTCTTT. Residues: CASSVEDSTEAFF.

This chain joins TRBV6-2 or TRBV6-3 and TRBJ2-1; 8 bases align to TRBD2. Trimming removed 4 bases from V and 1 base from J; junction bases left unmatched: 3. Germline lookup yields CDR1 MNHEY and CDR2 SVGEGT. This CDR3 has 15 residues. CDR3 DNA sequence: TGTGCCAGCAGTTTGAGCGGGGGATCCTACAATGAGCAGTTCTTC. Its protein product is CASSLSGGSYNEQFF.

Details on this clone: One junction end does not reproduce the germline sequence, and a read error may be involved. This chain uses TRBV7-2 with TRBJ2-1; 10 positions match TRBD1. The CDR3 runs to 16 residues. Germline CDR1 and CDR2: SGHTA and FQGNSA. This chain's CDR3 is CASSLARTGGYNEQFF. The CDR3 nucleotides read TGTGCCAGCAGCCTAGCCAGGACAGGGGGCTACAATGAGCAGTTCTTC.

V and J are TRBV3-1 (or the pseudogene TRBV3-2) and TRBJ1-1; D uncertain. This CDR3 comprises 15 residues. Germline V CDR1 and CDR2: LGHDT, YNNKEL (reference sequence). Trimming took off 5 bases at V and 1 base at J, with 14 bases between the two ends. In DNA form, the CDR3 reads TGTGCCAGCAGCGATACCAACGGGAAGAACACTGAAGCTTTCTTT. It specifies CASSDTNGKNTEAFF.

The chain has TRBV28 and TRBJ1-3, with 7 bases matching TRBD1. CDR3 length: 13 residues. V lost 11 bases, J lost 4 bases, and 8 bases stayed unmatched. The germline V gene encodes CDR1 MDHEN and CDR2 SYDVKM. CDR3 nucleotides: TGTGCCGTTTGGGACAGATCGGGAAACACCATATATTTT. The encoded protein is CAVWDRSGNTIYF.

The chain uses TRBV5-4 and TRBJ1-1; TRBD1 might be the D (5 bases). Deletions cut 1 base from V and 0 bases from J, with 19 bases between. The CDR3 length is 18 residues. Looked up from germline, CDR1 is SGHNT and CDR2 is YYREEE (reference sequence). The CDR3 spells CASSLRGARGQMNTEAFF. CDR3 nucleotide sequence: TGTGCCAGCAGCTTGCGAGGGGCTAGGGGTCAGATGAACACTGAAGCTTTCTTT.

The V gene is TRBV18, the J gene TRBJ1-1, with TRBD1 matching over 11 bases. V dropped 6 bases and J dropped 1; count of bases not matched to a gene: 10. Germline CDR1 is KGHSH and CDR2 is LQKENI. The length of the CDR3 is 17 residues. The CDR3 reads CASSSRDRGVKNTEAFF. Written as DNA, the CDR3 is TGTGCCAGCTCGTCTCGGGACAGGGGGGTTAAGAACACTGAAGCTTTCTTT.

The chain carries TRBV5-1 and TRBJ2-5; unclear D gene. Germline values: CDR1 SGHRS, CDR2 YFSETQ. The V and J ends lost 0 bases and 2 bases respectively, with 5 bases between them. The CDR3 extends over 13 amino acids. In DNA form, the CDR3 reads TGCGCCAGCAGCTTGGTACAGCAAGAGACCCAGTACTTC. Protein sequence: CASSLVQQETQYF.

The rearrangement joins TRBV6-5 to TRBJ1-1, with a weak D call TRBD1 (5 bases). The germline V gene encodes CDR1 MNHEY and CDR2 SVGAGI. The CDR3 runs 13 residues. V lost 7 bases and J lost 4, with 13 bases in between. The CDR3 DNA reads as TGTGCCAGCAACCCGCGCCAGGGCACTGAAGCTTTCTTT. Its translation: CASNPRQGTEAFF.

The chain carries TRBV6-4 and TRBJ2-3; the D gene is possibly TRBD1 (6 bases). Germline V CDR1 and CDR2: MRHNA, SNTAGT. V lost 2 bases and J lost 4, with 13 bases in between. This CDR3 has 15 residues. The CDR3: CASSDQGQGADTQYF. In DNA form, the CDR3 reads TGTGCCAGCAGTGACCAGGGGCAGGGAGCAGATACGCAGTATTTT.

V gene TRBV29-1 combines with J gene TRBJ1-2; possibly TRBD1 for D (5 bases). CDR1 and CDR2 (germline): SQVTM, ANQGSEA. Trimming removed 7 bases from V and 2 bases from J, with 11 bases in between. This CDR3 has 12 residues. The CDR3, as DNA: TGCAGCGGAACTACAGGAAACTATGGCTACACCTTC. Encoded protein: CSGTTGNYGYTF.

The chain uses TRBV12-5 and TRBJ2-7; D call uncertain. CDR1 and CDR2 (germline): LGHNT, FRNRAP. V was cut by 4 bases and J by 4 bases, with 8 bases left in between. This CDR3 is built from 12 residues. Written as DNA, the CDR3 is TGTGCTAGTGGTTCCCCCGGTTACGAGCAGTACTTC. Protein product: CASGSPGYEQYF.